Included here is one T cell receptor (beta chain) sequence, with context. The record originates from a study of cytomegalovirus exposure and HLA in healthy donors. Clones were sequenced by immunoSEQ multiplex PCR, and TCRdb holds only the in-frame ones, with some missing. The sample shows approximately 260,000 clones, 65% to 90% of them seen only once. The J segment lost 3 bases and the V segment lost 5 bases, leaving 6 bases of the junction unmatched. The CDR3 totals 14 residues. CDR1 is PRHDT and CDR2 is FYEKMQ in the germline V gene (reference sequence). The V and J genes are TRBV13 and TRBJ2-5; 7 bases line up with TRBD1. The sample comprised PBMCs. This receptor was obtained from a woman aged 18-29 years in good health and CMV-seronegative. For the CDR3, the DNA is TGTGCCAGCAGCGTCGCACAGGGGAAAGAGACCCAGTACTTC. Its translation is CASSVAQGKETQYF.